This entry lists 8 T cell receptor beta chains sequenced from one sample in a study of blood T cell repertoires in COVID-19. Using immunoSEQ multiplex PCR, the repertoire was profiled, and TCRdb retains in-frame clones only, with some absent. The data hold 90,000 to 150,000 clones, with roughly 79% observed a single time. Sequences were obtained from peripheral blood. The source of these receptors is a human donor in a cohort sampled during active COVID-19.

The V call is TRBV7-2, the J call TRBJ2-7, with 9 bases matching TRBD1. Germline CDR1 and CDR2: SGHTA and FQGNSA. The length of the CDR3 is 15 residues. V lost 4 bases and J lost 4; bases outside the gene matches: 8. The CDR3 DNA sequence: TGTGCCAGCAGCTCGCAGCGAGGACAGGGGTACGAGCAGTACTTC. Protein sequence: CASSSQRGQGYEQYF.

In DNA form, the CDR3 reads TGTGCCTGGAGTGTCCGGGTTGGAAACACCATATATTTT. Translation gives CAWSVRVGNTIYF. J is TRBJ1-3 and V is TRBV30, with D unclear. The CDR3 has 13 residues. V lost 0 bases and J 3 bases, leaving 6 bases between the germline ends. Germline V gene data show CDR1 as GTSNPN and CDR2 as SVGIG (reference sequence).

V is TRBV6-5 and J is TRBJ1-2; 7 bases line up with TRBD1. Trimming at V came to 0 bases and at J to 5 bases, leaving 6 bases not matched to a gene. This CDR3 comprises 15 residues. The germline CDR1 and CDR2 sequences are MNHEY and SVGAGI. The CDR3 DNA is TGTGCCAGCAGTTACTCAAAAGGGGGCGGATATGGCTACACCTTC. It translates to CASSYSKGGGYGYTF.

The CDR3 nucleotides are TGTGCCAGCAGTTTTTCCGGGACAGGGGTTTACGAGCAGTACTTC. It is translated as CASSFSGTGVYEQYF. The V call is TRBV28, the J call TRBJ2-7; the match to TRBD1 covers 10 bases. This CDR3 region has 15 residues. V lost 3 bases to trimming and J lost 4 bases; unmatched junction nucleotides: 6. Germline V lookup: CDR1 MDHEN, CDR2 SYDVKM.

The chain joins TRBV11-3 to TRBJ1-1; unclear D gene. The CDR3 is made up of 13 amino acids. Germline-derived CDR1 and CDR2 are SGHNT and YENEEA. Between the trimmed V and J ends, which lost 5 bases and 1 base, there was a span of 8 bases. The CDR3 loop is CASSPRRNTEAFF. The CDR3 nucleotides are TGTGCCAGCAGCCCTAGGAGGAACACTGAAGCTTTCTTT.

The V gene is TRBV7-3, the J gene TRBJ2-1; 8 bases map to TRBD2. V was pared by 2 bases and J by 9 bases, with 9 bases of the junction left unmatched. CDR3 length: 15 amino acids. Looked up from germline, CDR1 is SGHTA and CDR2 is FQGTGA. The CDR3 here is CASSLDGRARGEQFF. The CDR3 DNA is TGTGCCAGCAGCTTAGACGGGAGGGCAAGGGGTGAGCAGTTCTTC.

The chain recombines TRBV5-4 with TRBJ2-2; 9 bases align to TRBD1. This CDR3 has 17 residues. The J segment lost 7 bases and the V segment lost 0 bases, leaving 10 bases of the junction unmatched. CDR1 SGHNT and CDR2 YYREEE come from the germline V gene (reference sequence). CDR3 sequence: CASSLGRTGESIGELFF. CDR3 in DNA: TGTGCCAGCAGCTTGGGGAGGACAGGGGAGTCTATCGGGGAGCTGTTTTTT.

The CDR3, as DNA: TGTGCCAGCAGCTTGTACTCGAGCTCCTACAATGAGCAGTTCTTC. Amino acid sequence: CASSLYSSSYNEQFF. The chain couples TRBV7-6 to TRBJ2-1, with D unclear. Germline loops: CDR1 SGHVS, CDR2 FNYEAQ. This CDR3 has 15 residues. The V end lost 3 bases, the J end lost 0 bases, and 9 bases lay between the germline ends.